Listed below are T cell receptor beta chains from one sample, sequenced in a study of cytomegalovirus exposure and HLA in healthy donors. Assay: immunoSEQ multiplex PCR; the TCRdb copy retains only in-frame clones and omits some. In the table there are 100,000 to 150,000 clones, about 85% of which are singletons. The sequenced sample was PBMCs. Every receptor here comes from a man aged 18-30 years in good health and CMV-seropositive. CDR3s include the opening cysteine and the closing phenylalanine or tryptophan. A D gene is named only where the DNA matches it firmly. Some rows have no size entry. The others give once, few or many, or a class for an expanded clone.

length	V	J	D	size	CDR3	DNA
12	TRBV7-2	TRBJ2-3	NA	NA	CASSLDQGIRIF	TGTGCCAGCAGCTTAGATCAGGGAATTCGGATTTTT
16	TRBV27	TRBJ2-1	TRBD1	NA	CASNDLGTGVDNEQFF	TGTGCCAGCAATGATCTCGGGACAGGGGTAGACAATGAGCAGTTCTTC
13	TRBV2	TRBJ1-1	NA	NA	CASGGSREAEAFF	TGTGCCAGCGGGGGTTCCAGGGAGGCTGAAGCTTTCTTT
14	TRBV27	TRBJ2-7	NA	NA	CASSLGRGGREQYF	TGTGCCAGCAGTTTGGGCAGGGGAGGGCGCGAGCAGTACTTC
14	TRBV4-3	TRBJ2-5	NA	NA	CASSQGQGGETQYF	TGCGCCAGCAGCCAAGGTCAGGGTGGGGAGACCCAGTACTTC
15	TRBV5-1	TRBJ2-7	TRBD1	NA	CASSQTQGASGEQYF	TGCGCCAGCAGCCAAACACAGGGGGCATCGGGGGAGCAGTACTTC
14	TRBV9	TRBJ2-3	NA	few	CASSVDRSTDTQYF	TGTGCCAGCAGCGTAGACAGAAGCACAGATACGCAGTATTTT
14	TRBV4-3	TRBJ1-5	NA	few	CASSFDRTNQPQHF	TGCGCCAGCAGCTTTGATAGAACCAATCAGCCCCAGCATTTT
14	TRBV5-4	TRBJ1-1	TRBD1	NA	CASSQDRGDTEAFF	TGTGCCAGCAGCCAAGACAGGGGTGACACTGAAGCTTTCTTT
12	TRBV2	TRBJ2-7	TRBD2	NA	CASGLAAPLQYF	TGTGCCAGCGGACTAGCGGCTCCGCTTCAGTACTTC
18	TRBV19	TRBJ2-1	TRBD2	once	CASSISLGRGVRYNEQFF	TGTGCCAGTAGTATAAGTTTAGGGCGGGGGGTCAGATACAATGAGCAGTTCTTC
14	TRBV10-3	TRBJ1-1	NA	few	CAIRTAPGVTEAFF	TGTGCCATCAGGACGGCACCCGGGGTGACTGAAGCTTTCTTT
16	TRBV9	TRBJ2-5	TRBD1	NA	CASSLGGGQGQETQYF	TGTGCCAGCAGCCTAGGCGGGGGACAGGGTCAAGAGACCCAGTACTTC
14	TRBV10-3	TRBJ2-7	TRBD2	NA	CAISASGASGEQYF	TGTGCCATCAGTGCTAGCGGAGCGTCTGGCGAGCAGTACTTC
13	TRBV5-6	TRBJ1-1	TRBD1	NA	CASSPEGRGRAFF	TGTGCCAGCAGTCCCGAGGGCAGGGGGAGAGCTTTCTTT
14	TRBV7-9	TRBJ1-1	TRBD1	NA	CASSTPEGTGDAFF	TGTGCCAGCAGCACCCCAGAAGGGACAGGGGATGCTTTCTTT
14	TRBV9	TRBJ1-1	NA	NA	CASSADLRASEAFF	TGTGCCAGCAGCGCCGACCTCAGGGCAAGTGAAGCTTTCTTT
16	TRBV15	TRBJ1-3	NA	NA	CATSAWAGTGGNTIYF	TGTGCCACCAGCGCCTGGGCCGGGACTGGCGGAAACACCATATATTTT
13	TRBV4-2	TRBJ2-5	NA	once	CASSQRGGETQYF	TGTGCCAGCAGCCAAAGGGGTGGTGAGACCCAGTACTTC
16	TRBV7-8	TRBJ2-2	TRBD1	once	CASSPYSGTGGGELFF	TGTGCCAGCAGCCCCTACTCCGGGACAGGGGGCGGGGAGCTGTTTTTT
18	TRBV30	TRBJ1-2	NA	NA	CAWSVRSYNEGVIDGYTF	TGTGCCTGGAGTGTACGGTCGTATAACGAGGGCGTGATCGATGGCTACACCTTC
16	TRBV7-2	TRBJ1-5	NA	NA	CASSVTGGGGNQPQHF	TGTGCCAGCAGCGTAACGGGGGGGGGAGGCAATCAGCCCCAGCATTTT
14	TRBV6-5	TRBJ2-1	NA	NA	CASSYSVAANEQFF	TGTGCCAGCAGTTACTCCGTCGCAGCGAATGAGCAGTTCTTC
13	TRBV15	TRBJ2-1	TRBD1	NA	CATSRATGVEQFF	TGTGCCACCAGCAGAGCGACAGGGGTTGAGCAGTTCTTC
13	TRBV13	TRBJ2-2	NA	NA	CASRLINTGELFF	TGTGCCAGCAGACTGATAAACACCGGGGAGCTGTTTTTT
11	TRBV9	TRBJ2-1	NA	NA	CASSTSHEQFF	TGTGCCAGCAGCACCAGTCATGAGCAGTTCTTC
14	TRBV5-6	TRBJ2-7	NA	NA	CASRYTGSPYEQYF	TGTGCCAGCAGGTATACAGGTTCGCCCTACGAGCAGTACTTC
15	TRBV5-4	TRBJ2-2	NA	few	CASSLDRAGTGELFF	TGTGCCAGCAGCTTGGACAGGGCGGGCACCGGGGAGCTGTTTTTT
15	TRBV9	TRBJ2-4	TRBD2	NA	CASSETGGRQNIQYF	TGTGCCAGCAGCGAAACGGGGGGGAGACAAAACATTCAGTACTTC
14	TRBV11-2	TRBJ2-7	NA	NA	CASSILDSAYEQYF	TGTGCCAGCAGCATCCTGGACAGTGCCTACGAGCAGTACTTC
13	TRBV7-2	TRBJ2-3	TRBD1	NA	CASSSTGGNTQYF	TGTGCCAGCAGCTCGACAGGGGGGAATACGCAGTATTTT
17	TRBV4-3	TRBJ1-2	NA	NA	CASSQVAGVLPNYGYTF	TGCGCCAGCAGCCAAGTGGCGGGGGTGTTACCTAACTATGGCTACACCTTC
15	TRBV7-6	TRBJ2-7	TRBD2	NA	CASSGNSGNLHEQYF	TGTGCCAGCAGCGGTAATAGCGGGAATCTCCACGAGCAGTACTTC
16	TRBV6-6	TRBJ2-1	NA	NA	CASSLRGGSSYNEQFF	TGTGCCAGCAGTTTACGCGGGGGCTCCTCCTACAATGAGCAGTTCTTC
12	TRBV7-9	TRBJ2-3	TRBD1	once	CSNGQGPDTQYF	TGTTCCAACGGACAGGGCCCAGATACGCAGTATTTT
15	TRBV23-1	TRBJ2-7	TRBD1	NA	CASSQVGQGAYGQYF	TGCGCCAGCAGTCAAGTTGGACAGGGGGCCTACGGGCAGTACTTC